This T cell receptor beta chain was sequenced during a study of cytomegalovirus exposure and HLA in healthy donors. On this clone: It is unclear where the CDR3 begins or ends on the DNA, so no DNA is shown, and the CDR3 is as TCRdb lists it.

Vbeta (60) and Jbeta (13) primers were used in the PCR. Only in-frame clones appear in the TCRdb table, and some are missing; sequencing was by immunoSEQ multiplex PCR. Of more than 95,000 clones in the sample, roughly 80% were seen once. Per germline, CDR1 SGDLS and CDR2 YYNGEE. The CDR3 is made up of 12 amino acids, end residues included. J is TRBJ2-1 and V is TRBV9; the table's D call, TRBD1, has no DNA check behind it. This TCR came from a man in his thirties or forties in good health and CMV-seropositive. The sequenced sample consisted of PBMCs. CDR3 amino acids: CASSVGTGALLF.